The clone carrying this T cell receptor beta chain appeared a few times. Trimming removed 3 bases from V and 9 bases from J; junction bases left unmatched: 16. CDR1 is MNHNS, CDR2 SASEGT, per germline. The CDR3 loop spans 18 amino acids. This record comes from a study of blood T cell repertoires in COVID-19. Across the study: PBMCs, B-cell-depleted T cells, or T cells provided the cDNA or gDNA that made up the material.

Authors' processing steps: Amplified reference gene primers provided the basis for estimating nucleated cell counts. Assay: immunoSEQ multiplex PCR; the TCRdb copy retains only in-frame clones and omits some. V and J calls plus clone size are reproduced from that table; the DNA served to infer D and trimming. Here the sample spans around 29,000 clones, nearly 90% being singletons. This clonotype was obtained from a human donor in a cohort sampled during active COVID-19. The sequenced sample was peripheral blood. The genes are TRBV6-1 and TRBJ2-3, with TRBD2 identical over 12 bases. CDR3 sequence reads: CASSDPLAGGGVIITQYF. CDR3 sequence (DNA): TGTGCCAGCAGTGACCCTCTAGCGGGGGGGGGAGTAATAATAACGCAGTATTTT.